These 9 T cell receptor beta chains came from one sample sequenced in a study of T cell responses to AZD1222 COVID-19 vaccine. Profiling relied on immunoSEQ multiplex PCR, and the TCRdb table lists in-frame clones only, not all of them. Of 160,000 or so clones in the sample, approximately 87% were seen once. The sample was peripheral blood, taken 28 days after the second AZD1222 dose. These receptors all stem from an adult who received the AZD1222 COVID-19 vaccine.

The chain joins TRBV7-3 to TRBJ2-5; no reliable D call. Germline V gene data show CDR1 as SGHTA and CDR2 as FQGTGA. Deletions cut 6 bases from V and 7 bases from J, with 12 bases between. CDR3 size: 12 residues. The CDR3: CASSRPGGTQYF. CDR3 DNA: TGTGCCAGCAGTAGACCAGGCGGGACCCAGTACTTC. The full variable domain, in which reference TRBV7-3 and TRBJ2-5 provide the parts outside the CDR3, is GAGVSQTPSNKVTEKGKYVELRCDPISGHTALYWYRQSLGQGPEFLIYFQGTGAADDSGLPNDRFFAVRPEGSVSTLKIQRTERGDSAVYLCASSRPGGTQYFGPGTRLLVL.

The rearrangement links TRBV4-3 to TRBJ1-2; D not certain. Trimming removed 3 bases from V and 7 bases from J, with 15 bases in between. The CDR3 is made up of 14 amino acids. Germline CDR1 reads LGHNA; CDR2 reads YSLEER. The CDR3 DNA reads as TGCGCCAGCAGCCAGACAACAAATCTAGGTGGCTACACCTTC. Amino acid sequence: CASSQTTNLGGYTF.

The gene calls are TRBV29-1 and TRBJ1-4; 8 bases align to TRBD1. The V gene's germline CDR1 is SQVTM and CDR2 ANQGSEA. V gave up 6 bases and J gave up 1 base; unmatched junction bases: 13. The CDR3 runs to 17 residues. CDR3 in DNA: TGCAGCGTCGCTGACAGGGGCCTTTGGGGAACTAATGAAAAACTGTTTTTT. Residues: CSVADRGLWGTNEKLFF.

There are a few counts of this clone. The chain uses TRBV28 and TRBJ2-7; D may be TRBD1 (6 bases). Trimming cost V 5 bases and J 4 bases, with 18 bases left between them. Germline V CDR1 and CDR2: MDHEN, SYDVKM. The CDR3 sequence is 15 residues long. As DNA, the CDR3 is TGTGCCAGCAGTAAAACAGGGAAAAACCGATACGAGCAGTACTTC. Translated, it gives CASSKTGKNRYEQYF.

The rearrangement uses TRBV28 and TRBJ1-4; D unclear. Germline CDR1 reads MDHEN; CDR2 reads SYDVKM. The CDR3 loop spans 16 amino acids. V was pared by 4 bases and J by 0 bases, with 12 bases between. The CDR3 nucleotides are TGTGCCAGCAGTTATCTCGGCGCCTCAACTAATGAAAAACTGTTTTTT. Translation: CASSYLGASTNEKLFF.

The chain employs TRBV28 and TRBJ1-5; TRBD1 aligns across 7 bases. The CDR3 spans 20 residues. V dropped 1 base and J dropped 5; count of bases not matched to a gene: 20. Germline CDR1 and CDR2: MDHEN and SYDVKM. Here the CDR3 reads CASSLFGSGGGGRGYQPQHF. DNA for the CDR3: TGTGCCAGCAGTTTATTTGGTTCGGGTGGGGGCGGCAGGGGGTATCAGCCCCAGCATTTT. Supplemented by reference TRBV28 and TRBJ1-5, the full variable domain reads DVKVTQSSRYLVKRTGEKVFLECVQDMDHENMFWYRQDPGLGLRLIYFSYDVKMKEKGDIPEGYSVSREKKERFSLILESASTNQTSMYLCASSLFGSGGGGRGYQPQHFGDGTRLSIL.

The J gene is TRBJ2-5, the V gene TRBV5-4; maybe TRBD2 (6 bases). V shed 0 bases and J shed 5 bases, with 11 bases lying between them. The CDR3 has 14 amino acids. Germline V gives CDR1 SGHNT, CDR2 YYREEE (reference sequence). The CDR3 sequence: CASSLVGSGETQYF. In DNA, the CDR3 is TGTGCCAGCAGCTTGGTTGGCAGCGGGGAGACCCAGTACTTC.

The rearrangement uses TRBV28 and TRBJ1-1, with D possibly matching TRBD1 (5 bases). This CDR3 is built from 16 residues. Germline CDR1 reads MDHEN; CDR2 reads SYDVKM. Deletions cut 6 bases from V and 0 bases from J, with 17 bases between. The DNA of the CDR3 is TGTGCCAGCAGGGGGAGGGGTAACAGATTGAACACTGAAGCTTTCTTT. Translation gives CASRGRGNRLNTEAFF.

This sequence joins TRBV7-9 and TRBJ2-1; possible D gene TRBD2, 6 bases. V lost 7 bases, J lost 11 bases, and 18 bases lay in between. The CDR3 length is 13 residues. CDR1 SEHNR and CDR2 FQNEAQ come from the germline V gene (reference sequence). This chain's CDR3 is CASTEVAVLKQFF. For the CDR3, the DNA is TGTGCCAGCACCGAAGTAGCGGTACTAAAGCAGTTCTTC.